A single sample gave rise to the 28 T cell receptor beta chains below, sequenced in a study of T cells in Graves' hyperthyroidism and ophthalmopathy. RNA transcripts yielded amplified TCR beta CDR3 regions. Primed by the HTBI set, a first-round RT-PCR was run on the TCR CDR3. TCRdb re-called the multiplex PCR reads through MiXCR, storing one row per CDR3 protein. The sample has a few hundred thousand distinct CDR3 sequences; around 21% are singletons. Material for sequencing was blood. Receptors were obtained from a man aged 18-30 years with Graves' hyperthyroidism.

The table lists this clonotype with a few counts. With a much larger clone just one base away, this may be a read error. The rearrangement joins TRBV12-3 or TRBV12-4 to TRBJ2-2; 7 nucleotides match TRBD2. CDR3 length: 14 residues. The trim removed 3 bases at V and 3 bases at J, leaving 1 base unmatched. This CDR3 is CASSFAGDTGELFF. The CDR3 DNA reads TGTGCCAGCAGTTTTGCGGGGGACACCGGGGAGCTGTTTTTT.

The table lists this clonotype with many counts. The chain has TRBV6-1 and TRBJ1-2, with D tentatively TRBD1 (5 bases). Germline V gives CDR1 MNHNS, CDR2 SASEGT. The length of the CDR3 is 15 residues. Trimming took off 4 bases at V and 2 bases at J, with 14 bases between the two ends. The CDR3 spells CASSGTGTANYGYTF. CDR3 bases: TGTGCCAGCAGTGGGACCGGGACGGCGAACTATGGCTACACCTTC.

This clonotype was detected many times. The gene calls are TRBV7-9 and TRBJ2-2; 7 bases line up with TRBD1. Per germline, CDR1 SEHNR and CDR2 FQNEAQ (reference sequence). The CDR3 runs 15 residues. J was trimmed by 5 bases and V by 6 bases; bases with no gene match: 9. The CDR3 nucleotides read TGTGCCAGCAGGCCAAGACAGGGTGAAACCGGGGAGCTGTTTTTT. Its translation is CASRPRQGETGELFF.

V usage is TRBV30 and J usage is TRBJ2-7, with 10 bases that match TRBD1. The CDR3 is 14 amino acids. V shed 1 base and J 7 bases; nucleotides not matched to a gene: 7. Germline lookup yields CDR1 GTSNPN and CDR2 SVGIG (reference sequence). For the CDR3, the DNA is TGTGCCTGGAGTGCCGGGACAGGGGTAGAAGAGCAGTACTTC. Its protein product is CAWSAGTGVEEQYF.

The chain combines TRBV11-2 with TRBJ2-7, with unresolved D. Germline loops: CDR1 SGHAT, CDR2 FQNNGV. V lost 0 bases and J 2 bases, leaving 8 bases between the germline ends. The CDR3 has 14 amino acids. CDR3 amino acids: CASSLELSTYEQYF. The CDR3 DNA reads TGTGCCAGCAGCTTAGAGCTGAGCACCTACGAGCAGTACTTC.

The table lists this clonotype with many counts. This chain joins TRBV2 and TRBJ2-7, with D maybe TRBD2 (6 bases). This CDR3 is 15 amino acids long. V was pared by 0 bases and J by 8 bases, with 17 bases between. Germline V CDR1 and CDR2: SNHLY, FYNNEI. The CDR3 spells CASSEARGLPGKQYF. CDR3 DNA: TGTGCCAGCAGTGAAGCTCGGGGACTCCCGGGAAAGCAGTACTTC.

This chain connects TRBV30 to TRBJ2-7; the match to TRBD2 covers 8 bases. The germline V gene encodes CDR1 GTSNPN and CDR2 SVGIG (reference sequence). The CDR3 totals 15 residues. The V and J ends lost 0 bases and 2 bases, in that order; junction bases with no gene match: 6. CDR3 coding DNA: TGTGCCTGGAGTGTGAGCGGGAGCCGACCCTACGAGCAGTACTTC. Translated, it gives CAWSVSGSRPYEQYF.

This clonotype has at least ten counts. The chain uses TRBV6-5 and TRBJ1-1, with D perhaps matching TRBD1 (6 bases). Trimming left V 4 bases short and J 4 bases short, with 16 bases between. The CDR3 runs to 15 residues. Germline V gene data show CDR1 as MNHEY and CDR2 as SVGAGI. The CDR3 reads CASSFHRVSGTEAFF. CDR3 nucleotide sequence: TGTGCCAGCAGTTTTCACAGGGTTTCTGGCACTGAAGCTTTCTTT.

This clonotype came up many times. The chain links TRBV20-1 to TRBJ2-7; D assignment may be TRBD1 or TRBD2 (5 bases each). CDR1 is DFQATT, CDR2 SNEGSKA, per germline (reference sequence). Trimming removed 0 bases at V and 6 bases at J, with 15 bases between. CDR3 length: 14 residues. The CDR3 sequence is CSARDWRQGSEQYF. The DNA of the CDR3 is TGCAGTGCTAGAGATTGGAGGCAGGGAAGCGAGCAGTACTTC.

This clonotype was counted ten times or more. The genes are TRBV4-1 and TRBJ1-5, with D hard to call. Trimming pared 0 bases from V and 7 bases from J, leaving 13 bases between. Germline lookup yields CDR1 MGHRA and CDR2 YSYEKL. This CDR3 contains 15 residues. This CDR3 reads CASSQDFTVSQPQHF. Here the CDR3 DNA reads TGCGCCAGCAGCCAAGACTTCACAGTAAGCCAGCCCCAGCATTTT.

This clonotype has ten or more counts. The J gene is TRBJ1-2, the V gene TRBV28; 11 bases align to TRBD1. The CDR3 spans 20 residues. Germline CDR1 reads MDHEN; CDR2 reads SYDVKM. After removal of 4 bases from V and 0 bases from J, the junction contained 16 bases not matched to a gene. The CDR3 region has the DNA TGTGCCAGCAGTTCCGCACCCTTCTTGGGACAGGGGGGGACTAACTATGGCTACACCTTC. This translates into CASSSAPFLGQGGTNYGYTF.

This clonotype showed up just a few times. The chain recombines TRBV12-3 or TRBV12-4 with TRBJ2-2, with D possibly being TRBD2 (5 bases). V lost 8 bases to trimming and J lost 3 bases, with 16 bases between them. The CDR3 is 15 residues long. Here the CDR3 reads CASRLTTKYTGELFF. The DNA of the CDR3 is TGTGCCAGCCGACTGACGACTAAATACACCGGGGAGCTGTTTTTT.

This clonotype showed up just a few times. This may stem from a read error, because a much larger clone lies one nucleotide away. The DNA is omitted, as the CDR3 cannot be located on it reliably, and the CDR3 follows TCRdb's listing. The V and J genes are TRBV28 and TRBJ2-2; TRBD1 reflects the table's D call only, with no check against the DNA. Germline-derived CDR1 and CDR2 are MDHEN and SYDVKM. A total of 16 residues make up the CDR3, ends included. CDR3 residues: CASSLFGTGNLGELCF.

The V and J genes are TRBV9 and TRBJ2-2, with 9 bases fitting TRBD2. After removal of 1 base from V and 5 bases from J, the junction contained 9 bases not matched to a gene. The CDR3 consists of 17 residues. Looked up from germline, CDR1 is SGDLS and CDR2 is YYNGEE. The CDR3 bases are TGTGCCAGCAGCGTAATAGGCGGTAGCGGGGGAACCGGGGAGCTGTTTTTT. Its translation: CASSVIGGSGGTGELFF.

The gene calls are TRBV2 and TRBJ1-1, with D unresolved. The CDR3 totals 15 residues. The V end lost 2 bases, the J end lost 1 base, and 11 bases lay between the germline ends. Germline loops: CDR1 SNHLY, CDR2 FYNNEI. The CDR3 DNA is TGTGCCAGCAGTGAACTCGAAGTCGGGAACACTGAAGCTTTCTTT. It codes for CASSELEVGNTEAFF.

Details on this clonotype: A read error may explain this, as a much larger clone is one base away. This rearrangement joins TRBV6-2 or TRBV6-3 to TRBJ1-5; 7 bases line up with TRBD1. Germline V gene data show CDR1 as MNHEY and CDR2 as SVGEGT. The length of the CDR3 is 14 residues. The CDR3: CSSSWTGNNQPQHF. The CDR3 DNA sequence: TGTTCCAGCAGTTGGACAGGCAACAATCAGCCCCAGCATTTT.

In this sample, this clonotype turned up many times. The chain recombines TRBV6-1 with TRBJ2-2, with no clear D. The length of the CDR3 is 14 residues. The V gene's germline CDR1 is MNHNS and CDR2 SASEGT. V was cut by 4 bases and J by 2 bases, with 8 bases left in between. The CDR3, as DNA: TGTGCCAGCAGTGCAAAAACTAACACCGGGGAGCTGTTTTTT. Translated, it gives CASSAKTNTGELFF.

Ten or more counts support this clonotype. The chain has TRBV20-1 and TRBJ1-2; D gene uncertain. V lost 6 bases, J lost 8 bases, and 13 bases lay in between. This CDR3 region has 11 residues. Germline-derived CDR1 and CDR2 are DFQATT and SNEGSKA (reference sequence). The CDR3 coding sequence is TGCAGTGCCCCTTGGTTGAAGGGCTACACCTTC. Residues: CSAPWLKGYTF.

A word on this clonotype: This may stem from a read error, because a much larger clone lies one nucleotide away. The J gene is TRBJ2-5, the V gene TRBV20-1; D gene ambiguous. The ends were cut back, 4 bases at V and 5 bases at J, with 5 bases in the middle. CDR3 length: 10 residues. CDR1 DFQATT and CDR2 SNEGSKA come from the germline V gene (reference sequence). The CDR3 loop reads CSANRETQYF. DNA of the CDR3: TGCAGTGCTAACCGGGAGACCCAGTACTTC.

The gene calls are TRBV27 and TRBJ2-5, with TRBD1 identical over 7 bases. The germline gives CDR1 MNHEY, CDR2 SMNVEV (reference sequence). This CDR3 region has 17 residues. J gave up 5 bases and V 5 bases, and 17 bases lay outside the gene matches. The CDR3 DNA follows: TGTGCCAGCAGTCCCTTTACAGGGGTGAGAGGCATTGAGACCCAGTACTTC. As protein: CASSPFTGVRGIETQYF.

This clonotype was seen ten or more times. Compared with germline, one end of the junction differs, possibly owing to a read error. The V gene is TRBV27, the J gene TRBJ1-2; maybe TRBD1 (5 bases). The CDR3 totals 15 residues. Germline V CDR1 and CDR2: MNHEY, SMNVEV (reference sequence). CDR3 sequence reads: CAISLRRTTNYGYTF. DNA for the CDR3: TGTGCCATCAGTTTGAGGAGGACAACTAACTATGGCTACACCTTC.

This clonotype was seen at least ten times. V usage is TRBV6-1 and J usage is TRBJ2-7; D is ambiguous. The germline V gene has CDR1 MNHNS and CDR2 SASEGT. Trimming removed 2 bases from V and 0 bases from J, with 14 bases in between. CDR3 length equals 16 residues. The CDR3: CASSEKDGAPSYEQYF. CDR3 DNA: TGTGCCAGCAGTGAAAAGGATGGCGCCCCCTCCTACGAGCAGTACTTC.

This clonotype was detected only once. The gene calls are TRBV12-5 and TRBJ1-5; 10 nucleotides align to TRBD1. Unmatched junction bases numbered 12, after V lost 6 bases and J lost 7 bases. The CDR3 extends over 16 amino acids. From germline, CDR1 is LGHNT and CDR2 FRNRAP. CDR3 residues: CASGRDRQGAGQPQHF. CDR3 DNA: TGTGCTAGTGGCCGGGACAGACAGGGGGCGGGACAGCCCCAGCATTTT. Full variable domain (outside the CDR3, taken from reference TRBV12-5 and TRBJ1-5): DARVTQTPRHKVTEMGQEVTMRCQPILGHNTVFWYRQTMMQGLELLAYFRNRAPLDDSGMPKDRFSAEMPDATLATLKIQPSEPRDSAVYFCASGRDRQGAGQPQHFGDGTRLSIL.

This clonotype was detected ten times or more. This rearrangement joins TRBV9 to TRBJ1-3; D call uncertain. This CDR3 spans 15 amino acids. Deletions cut 0 bases from V and 1 base from J, with 8 bases between. In germline, CDR1 is SGDLS, CDR2 YYNGEE. The CDR3 protein is CASSVGVGSGNTIYF. In DNA, the CDR3 is TGTGCCAGCAGCGTAGGGGTAGGGTCTGGAAACACCATATATTTT.

The sample holds one count of this clonotype. This sequence joins TRBV6-4 and TRBJ1-5, with D hard to call. CDR3 length: 13 amino acids. Trimming left V 6 bases short and J 4 bases short, with 10 bases between. Germline values: CDR1 MRHNA, CDR2 SNTAGT. CDR3 amino acids: CASSPRDNQPQHF. In DNA form, the CDR3 reads TGTGCCAGCAGCCCGAGGGATAATCAGCCCCAGCATTTT.

This clonotype was counted at least ten times. This chain links TRBV6-1 with TRBJ2-5; D uncertain. Germline V gives CDR1 MNHNS, CDR2 SASEGT. CDR3 length: 11 amino acids. Trimming took off 0 bases at V and 7 bases at J, with 3 bases between the two ends. DNA for the CDR3: TGTGCCAGCAGTGAAGCGGTGACCCAGTACTTC. Protein: CASSEAVTQYF.

Notes on this clonotype: This may be a read error: a much more frequent sequence differs by one nucleotide. The chain links TRBV30 to TRBJ2-5; 8 positions agree with TRBD1. Germline CDR1 reads GTSNPN; CDR2 reads SVGIG (reference sequence). CDR3 length: 16 residues. CDR3 sequence reads: CAWSSWTGRKAETQCF. Here the CDR3 DNA reads TGTGCCTGGAGTTCATGGACAGGGCGAAAGGCAGAGACCCAGTGCTTC.

This clonotype was detected ten times or more. V is TRBV30 and J is TRBJ1-1, with D possibly TRBD1 on 6 matching bases. CDR1 and CDR2 (germline): GTSNPN, SVGIG (reference sequence). This CDR3 is built from 14 residues. The germline V and J ends were trimmed by 4 bases and 5 bases, with 17 bases remaining between them. CDR3 protein: CAWTYGGRGTEAFF. Here the CDR3 DNA reads TGTGCCTGGACATATGGGGGCAGGGGTACTGAAGCTTTCTTT.